These 3 T cell receptor beta chains share one sample of origin, sequenced in a study of blood T cells in healthy people across ages. Combining a sample-barcoded 5' primer with a J-beta primer mix, a second PCR ran for about 7 to 11 cycles. From the 5' RACE reads, TCRdb called clonotypes with MiXCR, one entry per CDR3 protein. The table records roughly 830,000 distinct CDR3 sequences, approximately 65% of them present only once. Sequences were obtained from blood. The receptors originated from a man aged 25-45 years in good health.

J is TRBJ2-1 and V is TRBV6-5; D could derive from TRBD1 or TRBD2 (6 bases each). The CDR3 has 14 residues. V was clipped by 0 bases and J by 7 bases, with 10 bases between them. CDR1 is MNHEY, CDR2 SVGAGI, per germline. The CDR3 bases are TGTGCCAGCAGTTACTCCGGGGGCCGGAATGAGCAGTTCTTC. Encoded protein: CASSYSGGRNEQFF.

The rearrangement joins TRBV30 to TRBJ2-7; D gene uncertain. The germline CDR1 and CDR2 sequences are GTSNPN and SVGIG (reference sequence). V shed 0 bases and J shed 6 bases, with 6 bases lying between them. The CDR3 spans 11 residues. The CDR3 DNA reads TGTGCCTGGAGTGTACTATTCGAGCAGTACTTC. This sequence encodes CAWSVLFEQYF.

The chain links TRBV12-3 or TRBV12-4 to TRBJ2-1; TRBD2 matches 7 bases. CDR3 length: 15 residues. Trimming took 3 bases from V and 7 from J; bases not matched to a gene: 9. Here the CDR3 reads CASSLWGGMRNEQFF. The CDR3 DNA sequence: TGTGCCAGCAGTTTGTGGGGGGGTATGAGGAATGAGCAGTTCTTC.